This TCR beta chain was captured by sequencing in a study of blood T cell repertoires in COVID-19. Study information: Donors in the United States, Italy and Spain gave samples during acute or convalescent COVID-19.

V was shortened by 6 bases and J by 7 bases, with 13 bases between the two germline ends. Germline values: CDR1 SNHLY, CDR2 FYNNEI. The CDR3 is made up of 14 amino acids. Assay used: immunoSEQ multiplex PCR; TCRdb lists only in-frame clones, some missing. The table lists about 160,000 clones, around nine tenths of them singletons. This sequence originates from a woman between 65 and 79 years old with COVID-19, enrolled during active disease. The V gene is TRBV2, the J gene TRBJ1-6; D remains unclear. Sequencing was carried out using peripheral blood. The CDR3 loop is CASRKEGGNSPLHF. CDR3 nucleotide sequence: TGTGCCAGCAGGAAGGAGGGAGGGAATTCACCCCTCCACTTT.